The TCR beta chain described here comes from a study of blood T cell repertoires in COVID-19. The ends were cut back, 6 bases at V and 3 bases at J, with 12 bases in the middle. The CDR3 spans 14 residues. Germline V gives CDR1 MNHEY, CDR2 SVGAGI. Libraries were prepared by immunoSEQ multiplex PCR; TCRdb keeps only in-frame clonotypes and omits some of them. This table holds 150,000 to 200,000 clones, around 87% found once. This clone was counted only a few times. The sample comprised peripheral blood. V and J are TRBV6-5 and TRBJ2-1; D possibly corresponds to TRBD2 (5 bases). This TCR was recovered from a woman in her 30s with active or convalescent COVID-19. This CDR3 is CASRRTQNYNEQFF. In DNA form, the CDR3 reads TGTGCCAGCAGACGGACTCAAAACTACAATGAGCAGTTCTTC.